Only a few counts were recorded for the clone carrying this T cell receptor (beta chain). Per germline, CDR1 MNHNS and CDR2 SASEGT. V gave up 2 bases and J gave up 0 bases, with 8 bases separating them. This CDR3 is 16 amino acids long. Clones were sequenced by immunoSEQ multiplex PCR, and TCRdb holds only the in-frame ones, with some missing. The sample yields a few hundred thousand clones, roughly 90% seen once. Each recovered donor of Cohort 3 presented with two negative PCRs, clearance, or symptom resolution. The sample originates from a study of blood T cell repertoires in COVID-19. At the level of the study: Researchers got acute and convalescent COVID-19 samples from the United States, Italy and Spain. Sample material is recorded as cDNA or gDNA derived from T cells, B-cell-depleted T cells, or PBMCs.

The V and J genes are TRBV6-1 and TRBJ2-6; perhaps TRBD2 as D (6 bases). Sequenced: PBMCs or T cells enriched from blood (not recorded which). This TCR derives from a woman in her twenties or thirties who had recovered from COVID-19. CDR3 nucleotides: TGTGCCAGCAGTGAACGGGGACTCTCTGGGGCCAACGTCCTGACTTTC. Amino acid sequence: CASSERGLSGANVLTF.